The rows below give T cell receptor beta chains drawn from one sample of a study of beta chain features in type 1 diabetes. The table came from immunoSEQ multiplex PCR; TCRdb's copy has only in-frame clones and leaves some out. This repertoire shows 55,000 to 80,000 clones, roughly half found once; its top ten account for around 0.72%. The sequenced material came from central memory CD4+ T cells from blood. These receptors were obtained from a man aged 25-40 years with type 1 diabetes. The CDR3 runs from the conserved cysteine through the conserved F or W. The D gene is left open where the match is weak. Some rows mark clone size as missing; the rest say once, few, many or name a class of expanded clone.

j_call: TRBJ2-7
clone_size: -
d_call: TRBD1
v_call: TRBV4-1
cdr3_aa: CASSQDLGDRGRRTYEQYF
cdr3_nt: TGCGCCAGCAGCCAAGATCTTGGGGACAGGGGGCGCCGGACCTACGAGCAGTACTTC

j_call: TRBJ1-4
clone_size: few
d_call: TRBD1
v_call: TRBV30
cdr3_aa: CAWGGQSSEKLFF
cdr3_nt: TGTGCCTGGGGGGGACAGTCGTCTGAAAAACTGTTTTTT

j_call: TRBJ2-7
clone_size: few
d_call: TRBD2
v_call: TRBV30
cdr3_aa: CAWRTLAGGSYEQYF
cdr3_nt: TGTGCCTGGCGCACACTAGCGGGAGGGTCCTACGAGCAGTACTTC

j_call: TRBJ2-1
clone_size: few
d_call: TRBD2
v_call: TRBV5-1
cdr3_aa: CASSPGGSGRANLYYNEQFF
cdr3_nt: TGCGCCAGCAGCCCCGGGGGTAGCGGGAGGGCCAATCTTTACTACAATGAGCAGTTCTTC

j_call: TRBJ2-1
clone_size: -
d_call: TRBD2
v_call: TRBV5-1
cdr3_aa: CASTWGGRVSYNEQFF
cdr3_nt: TGCGCCAGCACCTGGGGCGGGAGGGTCTCCTACAATGAGCAGTTCTTC

j_call: TRBJ2-3
clone_size: -
d_call: TRBD1
v_call: TRBV7-9
cdr3_aa: CASSLGTGSDTQYF
cdr3_nt: TGTGCCAGCAGCTTAGGGACAGGATCAGATACGCAGTATTTT

j_call: TRBJ1-5
clone_size: -
d_call: -
v_call: TRBV6-6
cdr3_aa: CASSRQGNQPQHF
cdr3_nt: TGTGCCAGCAGCCGACAGGGCAATCAGCCCCAGCATTTT

j_call: TRBJ1-1
clone_size: -
d_call: -
v_call: TRBV5-6
cdr3_aa: CASSPDSNTEAFF
cdr3_nt: TGTGCCAGCAGCCCGGACAGCAACACTGAAGCTTTCTTT

j_call: TRBJ1-1
clone_size: few
d_call: TRBD1
v_call: TRBV7-9
cdr3_aa: CASSSRDRGLGEAFF
cdr3_nt: TGTGCCAGCAGCTCGCGGGACAGGGGGCTTGGTGAAGCTTTCTTT

j_call: TRBJ2-7
clone_size: -
d_call: -
v_call: TRBV5-5
cdr3_aa: CASSWSAGSYEQYF
cdr3_nt: TGTGCCAGCAGTTGGAGTGCGGGTTCCTACGAGCAGTACTTC

j_call: TRBJ2-5
clone_size: -
d_call: TRBD1
v_call: TRBV7-9
cdr3_aa: CASSPITGGRETQYF
cdr3_nt: TGTGCCAGCAGCCCGATCACAGGGGGAAGAGAGACCCAGTACTTC

j_call: TRBJ2-1
clone_size: few
d_call: TRBD1
v_call: TRBV6-5
cdr3_aa: CASSQDRGHYNEQFF
cdr3_nt: TGTGCCAGCAGTCAAGACAGGGGTCACTACAATGAGCAGTTCTTC

j_call: TRBJ1-3
clone_size: few
d_call: -
v_call: TRBV5-5
cdr3_aa: CASSLYSSGNTIYF
cdr3_nt: TGTGCCAGCAGCTTGTACAGCTCTGGAAACACCATATATTTT

j_call: TRBJ2-3
clone_size: -
d_call: TRBD2
v_call: TRBV19
cdr3_aa: CASSSSSGSATDTQYF
cdr3_nt: TGTGCCAGTAGTTCCTCTAGCGGGAGCGCCACAGATACGCAGTATTTT

j_call: TRBJ1-1
clone_size: few
d_call: TRBD1
v_call: TRBV29-1
cdr3_aa: CSVGDRRGASTEAFF
cdr3_nt: TGCAGCGTCGGGGACAGGCGGGGAGCGAGCACTGAAGCTTTCTTT

j_call: TRBJ2-7
clone_size: -
d_call: -
v_call: TRBV11-2
cdr3_aa: CASSLGTQGNEQYF
cdr3_nt: TGTGCCAGCAGCTTAGGAACGCAGGGGAACGAGCAGTACTTC